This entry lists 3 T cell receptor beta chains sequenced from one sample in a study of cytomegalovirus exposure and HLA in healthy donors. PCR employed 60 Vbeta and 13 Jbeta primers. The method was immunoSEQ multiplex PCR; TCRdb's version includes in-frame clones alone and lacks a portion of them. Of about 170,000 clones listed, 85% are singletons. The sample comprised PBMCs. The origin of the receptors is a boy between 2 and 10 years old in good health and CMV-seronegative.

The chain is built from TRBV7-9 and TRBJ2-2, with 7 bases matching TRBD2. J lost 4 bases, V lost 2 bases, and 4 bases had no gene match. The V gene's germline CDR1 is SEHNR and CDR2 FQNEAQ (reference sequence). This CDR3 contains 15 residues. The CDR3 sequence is CASSLFSGGTGELFF. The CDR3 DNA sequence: TGTGCCAGCAGCTTATTCTCGGGAGGCACCGGGGAGCTGTTTTTT. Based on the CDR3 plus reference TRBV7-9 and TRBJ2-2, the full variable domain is DTGVSQNPRHKITKRGQNVTFRCDPISEHNRLYWYRQTLGQGPEFLTYFQNEAQLEKSRLLSDRFSAERPKGSFSTLEIQRTEQGDSAMYLCASSLFSGGTGELFFGEGSRLTVL.

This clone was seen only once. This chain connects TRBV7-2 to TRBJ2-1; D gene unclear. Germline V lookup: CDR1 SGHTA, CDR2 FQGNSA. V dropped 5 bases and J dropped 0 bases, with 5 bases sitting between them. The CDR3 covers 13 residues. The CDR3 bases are TGTGCCAGCAGCCCCTCCTCCTACAATGAGCAGTTCTTC. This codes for CASSPSSYNEQFF.

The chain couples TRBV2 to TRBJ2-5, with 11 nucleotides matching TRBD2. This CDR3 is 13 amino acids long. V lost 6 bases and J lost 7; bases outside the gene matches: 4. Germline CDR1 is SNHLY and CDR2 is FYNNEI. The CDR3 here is CASRLAGGATQYF. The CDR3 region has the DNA TGTGCCAGCAGGCTAGCGGGAGGTGCGACCCAGTACTTC. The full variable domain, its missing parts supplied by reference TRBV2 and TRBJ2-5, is EPEVTQTPSHQVTQMGQEVILRCVPISNHLYFYWYRQILGQKVEFLVSFYNNEISEKSEIFDDQFSVERPDGSNFTLKIRSTKLEDSAMYFCASRLAGGATQYFGPGTRLLVL.